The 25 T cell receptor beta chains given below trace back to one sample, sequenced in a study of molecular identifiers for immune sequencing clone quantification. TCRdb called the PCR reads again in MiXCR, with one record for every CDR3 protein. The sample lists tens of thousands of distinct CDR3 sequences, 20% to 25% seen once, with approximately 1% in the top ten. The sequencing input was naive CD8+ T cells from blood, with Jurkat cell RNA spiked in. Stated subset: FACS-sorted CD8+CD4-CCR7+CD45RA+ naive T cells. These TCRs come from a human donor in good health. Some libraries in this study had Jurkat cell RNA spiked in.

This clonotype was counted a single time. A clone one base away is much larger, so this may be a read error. The CDR3 region has the DNA TGCAGTGCTAGAGATACAGCAGATGCTGAGCAGTTCTTC. Its translation is CSARDTADAEQFF. V is TRBV20-1 and J is TRBJ2-1, with no clear D. The CDR3 loop spans 13 amino acids. CDR1 DFQATT and CDR2 SNEGSKA come from the germline V gene (reference sequence). The germline V and J ends were trimmed by 0 bases and 9 bases, with 12 bases remaining between them.

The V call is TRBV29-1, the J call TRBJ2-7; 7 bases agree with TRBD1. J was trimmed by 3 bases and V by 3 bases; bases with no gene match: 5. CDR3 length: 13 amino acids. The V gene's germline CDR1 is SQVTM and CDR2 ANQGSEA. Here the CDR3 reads CSVEGQGVYEQYF. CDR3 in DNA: TGCAGCGTTGAGGGGCAGGGGGTCTACGAGCAGTACTTC.

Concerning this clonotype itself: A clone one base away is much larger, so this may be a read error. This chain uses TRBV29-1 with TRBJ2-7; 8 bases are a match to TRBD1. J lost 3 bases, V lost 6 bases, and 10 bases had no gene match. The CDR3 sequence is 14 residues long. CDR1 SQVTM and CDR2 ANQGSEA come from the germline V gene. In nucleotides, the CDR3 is TGCAGCGTCCTCGACAGGGGCGATCACTACGAGCAGTACTTC. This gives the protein CSVLDRGDHYEQYF.

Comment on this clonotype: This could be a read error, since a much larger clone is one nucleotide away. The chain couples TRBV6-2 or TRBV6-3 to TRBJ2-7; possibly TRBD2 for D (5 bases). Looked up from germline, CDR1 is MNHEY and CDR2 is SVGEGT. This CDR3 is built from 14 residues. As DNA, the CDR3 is TGTGCCAGCAGCCCCGGGGTGGCCACCTACGAGCAGCACTTC. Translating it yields CASSPGVATYEQHF.

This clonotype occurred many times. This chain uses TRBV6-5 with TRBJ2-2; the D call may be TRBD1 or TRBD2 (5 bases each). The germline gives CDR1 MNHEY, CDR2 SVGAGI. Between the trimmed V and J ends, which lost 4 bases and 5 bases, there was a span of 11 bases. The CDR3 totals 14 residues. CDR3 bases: TGTGCCAGCAGTTGGGGGTCTTGGACCGGGGAGCTGTTTTTT. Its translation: CASSWGSWTGELFF.

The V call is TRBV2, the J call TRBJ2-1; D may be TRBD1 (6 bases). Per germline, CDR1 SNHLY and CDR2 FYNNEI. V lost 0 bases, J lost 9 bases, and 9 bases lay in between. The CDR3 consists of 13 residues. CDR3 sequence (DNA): TGTGCCAGCAGTGAAGCGCGAGGGGGTGAGCAGTTCTTC. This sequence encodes CASSEARGGEQFF.

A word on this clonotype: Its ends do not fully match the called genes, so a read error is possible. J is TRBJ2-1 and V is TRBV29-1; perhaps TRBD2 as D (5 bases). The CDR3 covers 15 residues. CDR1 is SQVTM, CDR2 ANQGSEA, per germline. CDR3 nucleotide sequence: TGCGGCGTTGAACCGGGGTTTTACTCCTACAATGAGCAGTTCTTC. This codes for CGVEPGFYSYNEQFF.

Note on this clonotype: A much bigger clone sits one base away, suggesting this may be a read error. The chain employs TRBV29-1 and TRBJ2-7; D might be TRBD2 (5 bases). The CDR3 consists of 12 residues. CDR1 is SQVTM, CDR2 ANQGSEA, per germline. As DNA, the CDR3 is TGCAGCGTAGCTGGTAGCGACTACGAGCAGCACTTC. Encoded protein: CSVAGSDYEQHF.

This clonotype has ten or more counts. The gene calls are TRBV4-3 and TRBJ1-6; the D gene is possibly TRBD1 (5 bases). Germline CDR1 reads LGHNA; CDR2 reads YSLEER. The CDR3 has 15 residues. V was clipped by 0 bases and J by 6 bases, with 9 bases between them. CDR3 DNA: TGCGCCAGCAGCCAAGACAGGGTTGGTAATTCACCCCTCCACTTT. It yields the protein CASSQDRVGNSPLHF.

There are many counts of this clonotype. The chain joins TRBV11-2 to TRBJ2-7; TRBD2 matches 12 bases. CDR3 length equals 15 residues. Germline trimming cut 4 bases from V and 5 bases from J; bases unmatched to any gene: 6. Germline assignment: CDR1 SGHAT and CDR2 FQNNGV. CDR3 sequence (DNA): TGTGCCAGCAGCTCGCCTAGCGGGGGGGCCCACGAGCAGTACTTC. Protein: CASSSPSGGAHEQYF.

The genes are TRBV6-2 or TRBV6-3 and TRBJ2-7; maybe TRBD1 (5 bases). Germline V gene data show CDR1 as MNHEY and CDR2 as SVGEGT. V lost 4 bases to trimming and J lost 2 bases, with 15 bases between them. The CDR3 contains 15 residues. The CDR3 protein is CASSSLLGHPYEQYF. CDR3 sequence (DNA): TGTGCCAGCAGTTCCCTCCTGGGGCATCCCTACGAGCAGTACTTC.

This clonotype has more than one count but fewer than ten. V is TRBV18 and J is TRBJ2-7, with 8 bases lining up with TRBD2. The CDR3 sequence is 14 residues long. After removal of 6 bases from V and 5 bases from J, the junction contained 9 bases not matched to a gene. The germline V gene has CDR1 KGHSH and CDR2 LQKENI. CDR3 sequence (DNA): TGTGCCAGCTCCCCCTTAGCGGGATCGAACGAGCAGTACTTC. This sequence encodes CASSPLAGSNEQYF.

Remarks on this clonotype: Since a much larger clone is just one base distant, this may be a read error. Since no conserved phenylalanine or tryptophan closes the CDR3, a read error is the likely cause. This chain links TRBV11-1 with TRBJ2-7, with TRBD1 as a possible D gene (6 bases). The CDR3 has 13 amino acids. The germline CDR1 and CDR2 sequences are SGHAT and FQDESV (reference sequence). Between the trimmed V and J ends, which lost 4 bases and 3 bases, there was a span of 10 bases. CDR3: CASSSSQGYEQYI. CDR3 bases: TGTGCCAGCAGCTCGTCACAGGGCTACGAGCAGTACATC.

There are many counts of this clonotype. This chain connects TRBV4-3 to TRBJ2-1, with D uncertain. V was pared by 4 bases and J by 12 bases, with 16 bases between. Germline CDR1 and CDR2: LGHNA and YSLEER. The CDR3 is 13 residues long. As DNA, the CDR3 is TGCGCCAGCAGCCCGACAACGGGTTTAGTGCAGTTCTTC. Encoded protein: CASSPTTGLVQFF.

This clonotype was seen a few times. The CDR3 region has the DNA TGCGCCAGCAGCCAAGATAGCGGAGCGGGAGGGCCCGGAGATACGCAGTATTTT. Amino acid sequence: CASSQDSGAGGPGDTQYF. The rearrangement links TRBV4-3 to TRBJ2-3; 10 bases are a match to TRBD2. This CDR3 is 18 amino acids long. V lost 0 bases, J lost 5 bases, and 11 bases stayed unmatched. The germline V gene has CDR1 LGHNA and CDR2 YSLEER.

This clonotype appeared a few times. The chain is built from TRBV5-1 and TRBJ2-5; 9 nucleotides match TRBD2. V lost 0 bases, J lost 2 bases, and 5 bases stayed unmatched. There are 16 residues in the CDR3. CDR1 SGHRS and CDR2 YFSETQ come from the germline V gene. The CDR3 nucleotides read TGCGCCAGCAGCTTGGCTAGCGGGGTCCTACAAGAGACCCAGTACTTC. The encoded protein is CASSLASGVLQETQYF.

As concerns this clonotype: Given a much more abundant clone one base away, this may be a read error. The DNA of the CDR3 is TGCAGTGCTAGAGATTCGGGCAGGTTATACAATGAGCAGTTCTTC. The encoded protein is CSARDSGRLYNEQFF. V usage is TRBV20-1 and J usage is TRBJ2-1; D not resolved. Germline V gene data show CDR1 as DFQATT and CDR2 as SNEGSKA (reference sequence). CDR3 length: 15 residues. Trimming removed 0 bases at V and 4 bases at J, with 13 bases between.

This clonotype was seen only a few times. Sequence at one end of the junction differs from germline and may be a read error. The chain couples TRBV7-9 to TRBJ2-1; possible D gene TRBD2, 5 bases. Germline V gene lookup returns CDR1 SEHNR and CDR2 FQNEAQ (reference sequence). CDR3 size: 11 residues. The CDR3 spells CASSSGNERFF. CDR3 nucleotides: TGTGCCAGCAGCTCCGGGAATGAGCGGTTCTTC.

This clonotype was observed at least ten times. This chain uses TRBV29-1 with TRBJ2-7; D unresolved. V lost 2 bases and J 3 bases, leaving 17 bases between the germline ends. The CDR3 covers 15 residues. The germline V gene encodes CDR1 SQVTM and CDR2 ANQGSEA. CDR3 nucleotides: TGCAGCGTTGAATCTGGATCGTCGGTGAACTACGAGCAGTACTTC. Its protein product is CSVESGSSVNYEQYF.

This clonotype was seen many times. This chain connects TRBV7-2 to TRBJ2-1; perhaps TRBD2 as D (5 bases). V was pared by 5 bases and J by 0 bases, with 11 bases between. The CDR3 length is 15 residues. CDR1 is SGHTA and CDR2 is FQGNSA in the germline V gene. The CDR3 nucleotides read TGTGCCAGCAGCCCTGGACTCAGCTCCTACAATGAGCAGTTCTTC. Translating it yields CASSPGLSSYNEQFF. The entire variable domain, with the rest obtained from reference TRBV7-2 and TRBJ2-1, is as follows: GAGVSQSPSNKVTEKGKDVELRCDPISGHTALYWYRQSLGQGLEFLIYFQGNSAPDKSGLPSDRFSAERTGGSVSTLTIQRTQQEDSAVYLCASSPGLSSYNEQFFGPGTRLTVL.

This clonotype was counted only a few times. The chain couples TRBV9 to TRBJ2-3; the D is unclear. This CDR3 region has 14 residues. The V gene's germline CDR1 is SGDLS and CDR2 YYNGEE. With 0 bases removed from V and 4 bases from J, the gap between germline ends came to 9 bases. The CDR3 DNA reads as TGTGCCAGCAGCGTAGAGGGCAGCCCAGATACGCAGTATTTT. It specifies CASSVEGSPDTQYF. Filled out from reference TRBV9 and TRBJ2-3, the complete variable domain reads DSGVTQTPKHLITATGQRVTLRCSPRSGDLSVYWYQQSLDQGLQFLIQYYNGEERAKGNILERFSAQQFPDLHSELNLSSLELGDSALYFCASSVEGSPDTQYFGPGTRLTVL.

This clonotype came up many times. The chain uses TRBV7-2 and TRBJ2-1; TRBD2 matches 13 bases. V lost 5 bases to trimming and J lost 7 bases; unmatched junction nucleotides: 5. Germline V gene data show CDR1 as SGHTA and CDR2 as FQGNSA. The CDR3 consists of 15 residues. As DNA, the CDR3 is TGTGCCAGCAGCCACGGGACTAGCGGGATTAATGAGCAGTTCTTC. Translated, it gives CASSHGTSGINEQFF.

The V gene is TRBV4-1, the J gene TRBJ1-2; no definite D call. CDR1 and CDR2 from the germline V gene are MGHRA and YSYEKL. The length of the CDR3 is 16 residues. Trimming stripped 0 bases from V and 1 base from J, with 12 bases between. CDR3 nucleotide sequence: TGCGCCAGCAGCCAAGAGCGAGCGGACGTTAACTATGGCTACACCTTC. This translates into CASSQERADVNYGYTF.

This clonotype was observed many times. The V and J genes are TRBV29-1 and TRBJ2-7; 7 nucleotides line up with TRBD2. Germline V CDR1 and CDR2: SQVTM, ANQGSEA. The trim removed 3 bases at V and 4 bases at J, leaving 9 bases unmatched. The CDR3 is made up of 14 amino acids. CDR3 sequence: CSVEGLRESYEQYF. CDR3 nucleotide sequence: TGCAGCGTTGAGGGCCTGCGGGAGTCTTACGAGCAGTACTTC.

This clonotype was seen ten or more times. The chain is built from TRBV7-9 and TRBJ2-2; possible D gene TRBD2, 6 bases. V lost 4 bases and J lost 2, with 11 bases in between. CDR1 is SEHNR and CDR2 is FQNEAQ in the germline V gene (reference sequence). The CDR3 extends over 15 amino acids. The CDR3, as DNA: TGTGCCAGCAGCTCCCTGGGAGGAAACACCGGGGAGCTGTTTTTT. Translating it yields CASSSLGGNTGELFF.